The 7 T cell receptor beta chains below come from one sample, sequenced in a study of beta chain features in type 1 diabetes. The authors reverse transcribed all of the isolated RNA, so sequencing captured expressed TCRB transcripts. Here immunoSEQ multiplex PCR was the method, and the copy in TCRdb shows in-frame clones only, minus some. The table records 600,000 to 650,000 clones, around 16% of them present only once. Sample: naive CD4+ T cells from blood. The source of these receptors is a man aged 18 to 30 in good health.

This clone was picked up a small number of times. The gene calls are TRBV10-3 and TRBJ1-1; 8 nucleotides match TRBD1. CDR3 length: 16 amino acids. The junction had 12 bases not matched to a gene; V was cut back by 6 bases and J by 3 bases. The germline V gene has CDR1 ENHRY and CDR2 SYGVKD. The CDR3 DNA reads as TGTGCCATCAGAGGGGGACTAGGACAGGGCGACACTGAAGCTTTCTTT. It yields the protein CAIRGGLGQGDTEAFF.

The chain is built from TRBV28 and TRBJ1-1; the D is unclear. The CDR3 has 13 residues. Trimming removed 4 bases from V and 1 base from J, with 7 bases in between. The germline CDR1 and CDR2 sequences are MDHEN and SYDVKM. CDR3 bases: TGTGCCAGCAGTTATGGACGGAACACTGAAGCTTTCTTT. It codes for CASSYGRNTEAFF.

The V call is TRBV7-3, the J call TRBJ2-1, with TRBD2 matching 8 bases. The CDR3 runs 15 residues. CDR1 is SGHTA, CDR2 FQGTGA, per germline. V trimming: 2 bases; J trimming: 5 bases; junction bases outside the gene matches: 5. The DNA for the CDR3 is TGTGCCAGCAGCTTAGGGACTAGAGGGAACAATGAGCAGTTCTTC. Translating gives CASSLGTRGNNEQFF.

The rearrangement links TRBV25-1 to TRBJ1-5; TRBD1 is a possible D gene (5 bases). CDR1 MGHDK and CDR2 SYGVNS come from the germline V gene. The CDR3 spans 15 residues. Trimming pared 3 bases from V and 3 bases from J, leaving 12 bases between. Written as DNA, the CDR3 is TGTGCCAGCAGTGATCGGGGGTCCTTCAATCAGCCCCAGCATTTT. As protein: CASSDRGSFNQPQHF. Full variable domain (outside the CDR3, taken from reference TRBV25-1 and TRBJ1-5): EADIYQTPRYLVIGTGKKITLECSQTMGHDKMYWYQQDPGMELHLIHYSYGVNSTEKGDLSSESTVSRIRTEHFPLTLESARPSHTSQYLCASSDRGSFNQPQHFGDGTRLSIL.

The rearrangement uses TRBV30 and TRBJ2-2; 7 nucleotides line up with TRBD1. J gave up 0 bases and V 7 bases, and 8 bases lay outside the gene matches. Germline-derived CDR1 and CDR2 are GTSNPN and SVGIG (reference sequence). This CDR3 has 15 residues. CDR3 bases: TGTGCCTCCAAACCGGGGACAGCGAACACCGGGGAGCTGTTTTTT. It specifies CASKPGTANTGELFF.

A note on this clone: The same CDR3 is also encoded by other DNA sequences in this sample. This chain uses TRBV2 with TRBJ2-5; 9 nucleotides align to TRBD1. The CDR3 runs 13 residues. Germline loops: CDR1 SNHLY, CDR2 FYNNEI. J was trimmed by 5 bases and V by 6 bases; bases with no gene match: 4. In nucleotides, the CDR3 is TGTGCCAGCAGCACAGGGGGCGCGGAGACCCAGTACTTC. This codes for CASSTGGAETQYF.

This clone was seen many times. The same CDR3 can be traced to other DNA sequences in this sample. The chain carries TRBV4-3 and TRBJ2-1, with D perhaps given as TRBD1 or TRBD2 (5 bases each). Per the germline V gene, CDR1 is LGHNA and CDR2 is YSLEER. CDR3 size: 12 residues. Trimming left V 6 bases short and J 8 bases short, with 11 bases between. CDR3 loop: CASRPQGDEQFF. The CDR3 nucleotides are TGCGCCAGCAGACCCCAGGGAGATGAGCAGTTCTTC.